These T cell receptor beta chains were read from a single sample in a study of CD8+CD57+ T cells in acquired aplastic anemia. TCRdb recomputed calls from the reads with MiXCR, one row per CDR3 protein. The data show some 140,000 distinct CDR3 sequences, 41% seen once. Sequencing input: sorted CD4+, CD8+, or CD8+CD57+ T cells (not recorded which) from PBMCs. These receptor sequences come from a human donor in good health, serving as a control. The CDR3 runs from the conserved cysteine through the conserved F or W. A D gene is named only where the DNA matches it firmly. For some rows the clone size is stated as once, few or many, or as a class when expanded; others skip it.

J gene,clone size,V gene,D gene,CDR3 protein
TRBJ1-2,-,TRBV2,TRBD1,CASSFWDRNYGYTF
TRBJ2-1,many,TRBV20-1,-,CSATQGGDNEQFF
TRBJ1-4,-,TRBV24-1,TRBD1,CATSDPTGFGNEKLFF
TRBJ2-3,many,TRBV3-1,-,CASSQGTRGQYF
TRBJ1-1,few,TRBV11-1,-,CASSLEDQPEAFF
TRBJ2-5,many,TRBV20-1,-,CSASEGLYQETQYF
TRBJ2-7,many,TRBV20-1,-,CSASRGGSYEQYF
TRBJ1-6,-,TRBV19,-,CASSIVWAGESPLHF
TRBJ2-7,-,TRBV24-1,TRBD2,CATSDFRLAGGGEQYF
TRBJ1-6,many,TRBV9,-,CASTEGTHSPLHF
TRBJ2-7,many,TRBV28,TRBD1,CASVSGQHSYEQYF
TRBJ1-1,many,TRBV11-3,-,CASSSIRRHTEAFF
TRBJ2-7,once,TRBV7-8,-,CASGGGPSYGQCF
TRBJ1-5,many,TRBV5-1,-,CASSPLDGNQPQHF
TRBJ2-5,many,TRBV7-2,TRBD1,CASSSRQGGETQYF
TRBJ1-2,few,TRBV20-1,-,CSARDQGDGYTF
TRBJ1-6,once,TRBV25-1,-,CASRPPPLSPLHF
TRBJ2-2,-,TRBV19,-,CASSMTLKSGELFF
TRBJ2-3,many,TRBV5-1,-,CASSYLQANTDTQYF
TRBJ2-7,-,TRBV7-8,TRBD1,CASSPTGAEQYF
TRBJ1-4,many,TRBV5-1,-,CASSAPPNEKLFF
TRBJ1-4,once,TRBV7-8,-,CASSSSPSRSEKLFF
TRBJ1-2,once,TRBV24-1,-,CAASERQGNGYTF
TRBJ1-6,many,TRBV27,-,CASREGNSPLHF
TRBJ1-2,-,TRBV4-2,-,CASSQRRGGGGYTF
TRBJ2-1,many,TRBV2,TRBD2,CASRVSGGNEQFF
TRBJ2-5,many,TRBV5-1,-,CASSLQGGTQYF
TRBJ1-1,-,TRBV7-2,-,CASSQVRDTEAFF
TRBJ1-3,-,TRBV6-6,-,CASSYGQTNSGNTIYF
TRBJ2-3,many,TRBV5-1,-,CASSFQSYADTQYF
TRBJ2-3,many,TRBV30,-,CAWSSARTDTQYF
TRBJ2-7,few,TRBV2,-,CASSGYRDNEQYF
TRBJ2-7,-,TRBV7-9,-,CASSSAEGYEQYF
TRBJ1-2,many,TRBV4-2,TRBD1,CASSHEDRVGGYTF
TRBJ1-1,many,TRBV5-4,TRBD1,CASSLVGQGYTEAFF
TRBJ1-4,-,TRBV4-2,TRBD1,CASSVRQGLVVMNERLFF
TRBJ2-2,-,TRBV5-6,-,CASSLKRPTAVGGELFF
TRBJ2-1,many,TRBV7-2,-,CASAFSYNEQFF
TRBJ2-2,many,TRBV9,-,CASSVGGGYVTGELFF
TRBJ1-4,many,TRBV19,-,CASSMERTALNEKLFF
TRBJ1-6,many,TRBV6-5,-,CASSYRRRDLNTLHF
TRBJ2-7,-,TRBV2,TRBD2,CASTGRQGGEQYF
TRBJ1-6,-,TRBV9,-,CASSVSGYYNSPLHF
TRBJ1-2,-,TRBV19,-,CASSISRGYTF